This TCR beta chain came from a study of blood T cell repertoires in COVID-19. Study at large: Sites across the United States, Italy and Spain contributed samples from acute and convalescent COVID-19. In each case, the material was cDNA or gDNA derived from T cells, B-cell-depleted T cells, or PBMCs.

In the original analysis: Scientists estimated how many nucleated cells there were by amplifying reference gene primers. Repertoires were generated with immunoSEQ multiplex PCR, while TCRdb's copy carries only in-frame clones and drops some. The V and J calls and clone size are taken from that table; D and trimming were inferred from the DNA. Of 100,000 to 150,000 clones listed, roughly 90% are singletons. The CDR3 loop spans 15 amino acids. V dropped 3 bases and J dropped 4; count of bases not matched to a gene: 8. Germline CDR1 is SGHRS and CDR2 is YFSETQ. The rearrangement links TRBV5-1 to TRBJ1-1, with 8 bases fitting TRBD1. This TCR derives from a man aged 50 to 59 with active or convalescent COVID-19. Sequenced sample: peripheral blood. DNA for the CDR3: TGCGCCAGCAGCTGGGGACAGGTGGGCGGCACTGAAGCTTTCTTT. Its translation: CASSWGQVGGTEAFF. The full variable domain, completed using reference TRBV5-1 and TRBJ1-1, is KAGVTQTPRYLIKTRGQQVTLSCSPISGHRSVSWYQQTPGQGLQFLFEYFSETQRNKGNFPGRFSGRQFSNSRSEMNVSTLELGDSALYLCASSWGQVGGTEAFFGQGTRLTVV.